The clone carrying this TCR beta chain has a handful of counts. The entry originates in a study of control samples from healthy donors and cancer patients. Produced via immunoSEQ multiplex PCR; TCRdb's table is partial and in-frame only. The repertoire holds some 150,000 clones, with roughly 93% as singletons. This TCR was recovered from a woman in her fifties or sixties in good health. Sequenced sample: blood.

The DNA of the CDR3 is TGTGCCAGCAGCTTAAGAGTGGGCCGGGACACCTTC. Protein: CASSLRVGRDTF. The chain employs TRBV7-2 and TRBJ1-2, with D unclear. The CDR3 is made up of 12 amino acids. Germline V gene lookup returns CDR1 SGHTA and CDR2 FQGNSA. With 2 bases removed from V and 12 bases from J, the gap between germline ends came to 13 bases.